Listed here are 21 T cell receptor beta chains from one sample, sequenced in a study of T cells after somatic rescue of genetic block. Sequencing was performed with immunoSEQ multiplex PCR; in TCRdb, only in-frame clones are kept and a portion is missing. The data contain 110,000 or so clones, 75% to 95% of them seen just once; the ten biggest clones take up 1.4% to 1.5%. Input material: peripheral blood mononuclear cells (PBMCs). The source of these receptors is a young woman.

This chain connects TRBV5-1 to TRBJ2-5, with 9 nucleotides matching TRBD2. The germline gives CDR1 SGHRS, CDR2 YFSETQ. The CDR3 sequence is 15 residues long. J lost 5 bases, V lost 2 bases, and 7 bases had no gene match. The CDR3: CASSFTGTSMETQYF. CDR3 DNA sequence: TGCGCCAGCAGCTTCACCGGGACTAGCATGGAGACCCAGTACTTC.

CDR3 in DNA: TGTGCCAGCAAGCGGGTCCCGACTTCCAACGAGCAGTACTTC. Translation gives CASKRVPTSNEQYF. The chain is built from TRBV7-3 and TRBJ2-7; perhaps TRBD2 as D (6 bases). Per germline, CDR1 SGHTA and CDR2 FQGTGA. Trimming left V 7 bases short and J 5 bases short, with 18 bases between. This CDR3 spans 14 amino acids.

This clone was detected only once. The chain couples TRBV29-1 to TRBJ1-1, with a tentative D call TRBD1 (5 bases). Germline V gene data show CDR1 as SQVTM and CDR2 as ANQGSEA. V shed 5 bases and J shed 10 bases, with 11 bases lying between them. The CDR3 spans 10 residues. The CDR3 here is CSVTQGSAFF. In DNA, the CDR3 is TGCAGCGTTACTCAGGGATCAGCTTTCTTT.

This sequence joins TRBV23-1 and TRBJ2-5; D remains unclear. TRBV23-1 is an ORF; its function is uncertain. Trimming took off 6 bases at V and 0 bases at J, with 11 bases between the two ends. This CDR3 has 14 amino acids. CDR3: CASRPGRYQETQYF. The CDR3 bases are TGCGCCAGCAGGCCCGGCAGATACCAAGAGACCCAGTACTTC.

CDR3 loop: CASSESTPGQGWTEAFF. The DNA for the CDR3 is TGCGCCAGCAGTGAGTCGACCCCCGGGCAGGGATGGACTGAAGCTTTCTTT. The chain is built from TRBV10-2 and TRBJ1-1; D is perhaps TRBD1 (5 bases). Germline V gene data show CDR1 as WSHSY and CDR2 as SAAADI. V lost 0 bases and J lost 5, with 19 bases in between. This CDR3 is built from 17 residues.

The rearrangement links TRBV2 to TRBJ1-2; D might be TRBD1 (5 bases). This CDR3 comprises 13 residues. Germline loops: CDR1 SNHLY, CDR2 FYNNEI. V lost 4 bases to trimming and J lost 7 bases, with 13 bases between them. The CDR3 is CASSVSRAIGYTF. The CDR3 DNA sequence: TGTGCCAGCAGTGTGTCCAGGGCGATTGGCTACACCTTC.

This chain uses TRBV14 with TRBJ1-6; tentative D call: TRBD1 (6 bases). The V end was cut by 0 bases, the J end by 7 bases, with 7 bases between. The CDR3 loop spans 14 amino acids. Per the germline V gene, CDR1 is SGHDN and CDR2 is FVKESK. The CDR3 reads CASSQDRGNSPLHF. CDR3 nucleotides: TGTGCCAGCAGCCAAGACAGGGGAAATTCACCCCTCCACTTT.

CDR3 loop: CASGLTGRREKLFF. The CDR3 DNA follows: TGTGCCAGCGGTTTGACAGGGCGACGTGAAAAACTGTTTTTT. The chain uses TRBV6-1 and TRBJ1-4; 7 bases line up with TRBD1. The ends lost 8 bases at V and 7 bases at J; junction bases unmatched: 10. The CDR3 is made up of 14 amino acids. Germline CDR1 MNHNS, CDR2 SASEGT.

Here the CDR3 reads CASTPGGAATNEKLFF. The CDR3 bases are TGTGCCAGCACCCCAGGGGGCGCCGCAACTAATGAAAAACTGTTTTTT. V and J are TRBV7-9 and TRBJ1-4; TRBD1 agrees at 8 bases. The germline V gene encodes CDR1 SEHNR and CDR2 FQNEAQ (reference sequence). The V segment lost 7 bases and the J segment 0 bases; nucleotides outside the gene matches: 7. The CDR3 totals 16 residues.

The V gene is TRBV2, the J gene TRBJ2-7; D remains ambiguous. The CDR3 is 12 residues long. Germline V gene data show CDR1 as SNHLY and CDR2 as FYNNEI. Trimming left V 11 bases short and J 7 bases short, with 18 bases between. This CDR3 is CASWSSMGEQYF. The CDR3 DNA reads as TGTGCCTCCTGGAGCTCCATGGGGGAGCAGTACTTC. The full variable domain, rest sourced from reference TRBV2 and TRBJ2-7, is EPEVTQTPSHQVTQMGQEVILRCVPISNHLYFYWYRQILGQKVEFLVSFYNNEISEKSEIFDDQFSVERPDGSNFTLKIRSTKLEDSAMYFCASWSSMGEQYFGPGTRLTVT.

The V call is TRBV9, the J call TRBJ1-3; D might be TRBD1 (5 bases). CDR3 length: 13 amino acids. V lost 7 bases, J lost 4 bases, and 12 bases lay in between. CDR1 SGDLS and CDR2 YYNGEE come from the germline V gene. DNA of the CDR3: TGTGCCAGCGCCCCAGGGACCGGAAACACCATATATTTT. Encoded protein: CASAPGTGNTIYF. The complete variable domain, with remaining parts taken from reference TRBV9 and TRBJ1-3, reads DSGVTQTPKHLITATGQRVTLRCSPRSGDLSVYWYQQSLDQGLQFLIQYYNGEERAKGNILERFSAQQFPDLHSELNLSSLELGDSALYFCASAPGTGNTIYFGEGSWLTVV.

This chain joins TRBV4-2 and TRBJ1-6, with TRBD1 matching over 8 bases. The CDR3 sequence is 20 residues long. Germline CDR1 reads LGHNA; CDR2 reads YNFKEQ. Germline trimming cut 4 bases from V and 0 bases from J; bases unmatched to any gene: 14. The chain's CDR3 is CASSRAEETGGGSYNSPLHF. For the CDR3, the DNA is TGTGCCAGCAGCCGGGCCGAGGAAACAGGGGGAGGCTCCTATAATTCACCCCTCCACTTT.

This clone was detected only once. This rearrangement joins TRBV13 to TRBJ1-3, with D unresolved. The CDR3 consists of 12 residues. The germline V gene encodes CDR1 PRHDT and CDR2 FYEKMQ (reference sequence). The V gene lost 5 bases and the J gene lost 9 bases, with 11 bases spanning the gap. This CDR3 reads CASSLRLSTIYF. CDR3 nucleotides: TGTGCCAGCAGCCTCAGGCTATCCACCATATATTTT.

CDR3 sequence reads: CASSWADYYGYTF. The CDR3 coding sequence is TGTGCCAGCAGTTGGGCGGACTACTATGGCTACACCTTC. This chain links TRBV28 with TRBJ1-2, with unresolved D. Germline CDR1 reads MDHEN; CDR2 reads SYDVKM. The V end lost 4 bases, the J end lost 3 bases, and 9 bases lay between the germline ends. The CDR3 is made up of 13 amino acids.

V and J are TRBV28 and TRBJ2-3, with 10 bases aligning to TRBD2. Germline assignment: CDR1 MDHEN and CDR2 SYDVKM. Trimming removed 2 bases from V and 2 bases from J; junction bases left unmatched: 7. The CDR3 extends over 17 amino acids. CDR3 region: CASSLVSGGHYTDTQYF. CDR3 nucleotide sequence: TGTGCCAGCAGTTTAGTTAGCGGGGGGCATTACACAGATACGCAGTATTTT.

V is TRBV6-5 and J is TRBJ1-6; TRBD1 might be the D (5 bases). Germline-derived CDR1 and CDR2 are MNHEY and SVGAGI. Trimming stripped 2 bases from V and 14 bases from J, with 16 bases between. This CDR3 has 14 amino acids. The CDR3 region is CASSYGGRGPTLHF. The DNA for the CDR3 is TGTGCCAGCAGTTACGGGGGGAGGGGACCCACCCTCCACTTT.

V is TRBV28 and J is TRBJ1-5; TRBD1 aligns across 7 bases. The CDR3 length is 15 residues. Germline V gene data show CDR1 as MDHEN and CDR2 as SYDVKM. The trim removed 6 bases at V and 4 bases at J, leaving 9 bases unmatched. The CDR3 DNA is TGTGCCAGCAGGGGCCGGGACAGCCTTAATCAGCCCCAGCATTTT. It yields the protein CASRGRDSLNQPQHF. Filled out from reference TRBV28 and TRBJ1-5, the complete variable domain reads DVKVTQSSRYLVKRTGEKVFLECVQDMDHENMFWYRQDPGLGLRLIYFSYDVKMKEKGDIPEGYSVSREKKERFSLILESASTNQTSMYLCASRGRDSLNQPQHFGDGTRLSIL.

The CDR3 reads CSVASSTDTQYF. Written as DNA, the CDR3 is TGCAGCGTTGCCTCGTCCACAGATACGCAGTATTTT. The J gene is TRBJ2-3, the V gene TRBV29-1, with D unresolved. The germline CDR1 and CDR2 sequences are SQVTM and ANQGSEA. The CDR3 covers 12 residues. V was cut by 4 bases and J by 2 bases, with 7 bases left in between.

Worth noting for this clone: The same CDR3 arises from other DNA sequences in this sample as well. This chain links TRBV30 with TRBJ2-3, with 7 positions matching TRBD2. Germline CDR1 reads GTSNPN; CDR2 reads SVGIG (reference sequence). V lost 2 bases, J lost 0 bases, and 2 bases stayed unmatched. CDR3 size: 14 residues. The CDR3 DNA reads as TGTGCCTGGAGTTTGGGGGGGAGCACAGATACGCAGTATTTT. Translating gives CAWSLGGSTDTQYF. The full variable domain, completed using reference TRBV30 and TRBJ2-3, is SQTIHQWPATLVQPVGSPLSLECTVEGTSNPNLYWYRQAAGRGLQLLFYSVGIGQISSEVPQNLSASRPQDRQFILSSKKLLLSDSGFYLCAWSLGGSTDTQYFGPGTRLTVL.

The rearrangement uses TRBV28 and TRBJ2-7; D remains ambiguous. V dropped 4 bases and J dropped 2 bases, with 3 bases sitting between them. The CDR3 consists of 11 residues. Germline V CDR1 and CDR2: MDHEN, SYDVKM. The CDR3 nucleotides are TGTGCCAGCAGTTCCCCCTACGAGCAGTACTTC. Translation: CASSSPYEQYF. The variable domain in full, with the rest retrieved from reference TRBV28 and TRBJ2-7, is DVKVTQSSRYLVKRTGEKVFLECVQDMDHENMFWYRQDPGLGLRLIYFSYDVKMKEKGDIPEGYSVSREKKERFSLILESASTNQTSMYLCASSSPYEQYFGPGTRLTVT.

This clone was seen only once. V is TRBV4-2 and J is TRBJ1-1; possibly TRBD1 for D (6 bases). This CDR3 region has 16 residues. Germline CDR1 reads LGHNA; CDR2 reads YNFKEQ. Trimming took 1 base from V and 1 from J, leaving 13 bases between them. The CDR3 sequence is CASSQGLEGGNTEAFF. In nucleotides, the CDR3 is TGTGCCAGCAGCCAAGGGTTGGAGGGGGGGAACACTGAAGCTTTCTTT.